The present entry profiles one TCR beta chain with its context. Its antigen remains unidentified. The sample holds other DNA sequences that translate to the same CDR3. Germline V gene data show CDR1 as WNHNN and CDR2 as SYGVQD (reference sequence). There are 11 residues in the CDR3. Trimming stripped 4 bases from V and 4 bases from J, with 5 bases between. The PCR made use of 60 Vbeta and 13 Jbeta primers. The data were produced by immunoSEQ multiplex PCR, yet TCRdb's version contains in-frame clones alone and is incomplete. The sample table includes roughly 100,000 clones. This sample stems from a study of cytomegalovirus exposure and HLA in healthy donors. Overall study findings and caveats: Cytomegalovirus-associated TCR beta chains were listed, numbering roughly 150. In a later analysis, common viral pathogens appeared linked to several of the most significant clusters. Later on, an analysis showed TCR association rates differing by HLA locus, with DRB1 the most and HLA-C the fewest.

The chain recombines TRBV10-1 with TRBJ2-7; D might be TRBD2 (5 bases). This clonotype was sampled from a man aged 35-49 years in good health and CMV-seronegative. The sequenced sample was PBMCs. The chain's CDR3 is CASSAGYEQYF. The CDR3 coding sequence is TGCGCCAGCAGTGCGGGGTACGAGCAGTACTTC.